The clone carrying this T cell receptor beta chain showed up just a few times. What it recognizes is unknown. Each CDR3 protein gets one entry after TCRdb re-called the 5' RACE reads with MiXCR. The table has about 140,000 distinct CDR3 sequences, around 14% seen once. V was shortened by 4 bases and J by 0 bases, with 16 bases between the two germline ends. Germline CDR1 SQVTM, CDR2 ANQGSEA. CDR3 size: 16 residues. The sample is drawn from a study of T-cell memory formation after mild COVID-19. Regarding the study as a whole: A second wave expanding day 15 to 37 was CD4+-biased; contracting clones were balanced. Certain responding clones were present in pre-infection memory, suggesting participation of cross-reactive memory.

Sequenced: PBMCs or a T cell subset sorted from them (not recorded which). The rearrangement links TRBV29-1 to TRBJ2-1, with D possibly matching TRBD2 (6 bases). This receptor was obtained from an adult woman who had mild COVID-19 (a few samples of this study predate the infection). Cell type and time point are not known. The DNA for the CDR3 is TGCAGCGTTGTGGGACTGGGGGGTAGCTCCTACAATGAGCAGTTCTTC. This encodes CSVVGLGGSSYNEQFF.